This TCR beta chain was observed in a study of spatial heterogeneity in lung cancer. Study details: When available, follow-up PBMC samples taken a median of around 25 months after resection were sequenced.

The CDR3 length is 14 residues. Trimming shortened V by 0 bases and J by 2 bases, and 11 bases separated the two germline ends. Germline values: CDR1 DFQATT, CDR2 SNEGSKA (reference sequence). Time point given: blood at routine non-recurrence follow-up after resection. Frozen PBMC, nontumor lung or tumor provided whole RNA, which was sequenced unsorted. A single record per CDR3 protein comes from TCRdb applying MiXCR to the 5' RACE reads. The sample shows about 27,000 distinct CDR3 sequences, 5% to 6% of them seen only once. The sample consisted of PBMCs, taken at follow-up. J is TRBJ2-7 and V is TRBV20-1; D is uncertain. The source is a female donor with early-stage non-small cell lung cancer. The CDR3 bases are TGCAGTGCTAGAGAATGGGCAGGAGCCTACGAGCAGTACTTC. Translation gives CSAREWAGAYEQYF.